This entry lists 4 T cell receptor beta chains sequenced from one sample in a study of cytomegalovirus exposure and HLA in healthy donors. Using immunoSEQ multiplex PCR, the repertoire was profiled, and TCRdb retains in-frame clones only, with some absent. The top ten hold 3% to 3.5% of the sample, which has 150,000 to 200,000 clones, about 89% seen once. Specimen: PBMCs. These TCRs come from a woman under 30 in good health and CMV-seropositive.

The chain carries TRBV5-6 and TRBJ2-5, with D tentatively TRBD1 (6 bases). The germline V and J ends were trimmed by 1 base and 0 bases, with 10 bases remaining between them. There are 15 residues in the CDR3. Germline loops: CDR1 SGHDT, CDR2 YYEEEE. The CDR3 region is CASSLRTVYQETQYF. CDR3 sequence (DNA): TGTGCCAGCAGCTTGCGGACAGTGTACCAAGAGACCCAGTACTTC.

V is TRBV11-2 and J is TRBJ2-7, with TRBD1 matching over 7 bases. Germline V lookup: CDR1 SGHAT, CDR2 FQNNGV. V shed 6 bases, J shed 3 bases, and the junction held 8 bases outside the gene matches. There are 14 residues in the CDR3. The CDR3 nucleotides read TGTGCCAGCAGTAACAGGGGATGGGTCTACGAGCAGTACTTC. Protein: CASSNRGWVYEQYF. Supplemented by reference TRBV11-2 and TRBJ2-7, the full variable domain reads EAGVAQSPRYKIIEKRQSVAFWCNPISGHATLYWYQQILGQGPKLLIQFQNNGVVDDSQLPKDRFSAERLKGVDSTLKIQPAKLEDSAVYLCASSNRGWVYEQYFGPGTRLTVT.

This clone was seen only once. CDR3 residues: CASSIETGRAFF. For the CDR3, the DNA is TGTGCCAGTAGTATAGAGACAGGGAGAGCTTTCTTT. The genes are TRBV19 and TRBJ1-1; 7 bases map to TRBD1. Trimming at V came to 0 bases and at J to 10 bases, leaving 2 bases not matched to a gene. The germline gives CDR1 LNHDA, CDR2 SQIVND (reference sequence). CDR3 length: 12 residues.

CDR3 in amino acids: CASSEMGQGMSGYTF. The CDR3 DNA is TGTGCCAGCAGTGAAATGGGACAGGGTATGAGTGGCTACACCTTC. The chain carries TRBV6-1 and TRBJ1-2; 9 bases agree with TRBD1. The ends lost 2 bases at V and 7 bases at J; junction bases unmatched: 8. Germline assignment: CDR1 MNHNS and CDR2 SASEGT. CDR3 length: 15 amino acids.